A single sample is the source of the 28 T cell receptor beta chains below, sequenced in a study of blood T cell repertoires in COVID-19 (dated by TCRdb to about 2020). Libraries were constructed by the immunoSEQ multiplex PCR assay. Imported from immuneACCESS, the table was reduced by TCRdb to in-frame sequences with V and J called. These copies leave out some clones; in studies compared against another copy, an unresolved V gene accounts for under half, and the cause of the remainder is not known. In all, the sample holds roughly 330,000 clones, and around 84% of those were seen once. Jointly, the top ten make up about 10% of the sample. The sample taken for sequencing was PBMCs or T cells enriched from blood (not recorded which). The receptor source for this set is a woman between 18 and 29 years old who had recovered from COVID-19.

About this clone itself: This sample also contains other DNA sequences that code for the same CDR3. The chain has TRBV5-4 and TRBJ2-3; D perhaps matches TRBD1 (6 bases). Germline V gives CDR1 SGHNT, CDR2 YYREEE (reference sequence). V was shortened by 4 bases and J by 0 bases, with 12 bases between the two germline ends. The CDR3 contains 15 residues. The CDR3 region is CASSPQGSSTDTQYF. CDR3 coding DNA: TGTGCCAGCAGCCCCCAGGGGTCCAGCACAGATACGCAGTATTTT.

This clone was seen at least ten times. V and J are TRBV4-1 and TRBJ1-1, with no clear D. The CDR3 spans 16 residues. Trimming removed 6 bases at V and 1 base at J, with 18 bases between. Germline CDR1 reads MGHRA; CDR2 reads YSYEKL. In DNA, the CDR3 is TGCGCCAGCAGTCGAGGACTAGTCACAAGGAACACTGAAGCTTTCTTT. The encoded protein is CASSRGLVTRNTEAFF.

The CDR3: CASSGDSPNQPQHF. Here the CDR3 DNA reads TGTGCCAGCAGCGGGGACAGCCCCAATCAGCCCCAGCATTTT. The chain recombines TRBV6-5 with TRBJ1-5, with 7 bases that match TRBD1. Germline V gene data show CDR1 as MNHEY and CDR2 as SVGAGI. V shed 6 bases and J 3 bases; nucleotides not matched to a gene: 5. The CDR3 totals 14 residues.

The chain combines TRBV19 with TRBJ2-3, with D possibly TRBD1 on 6 matching bases. The CDR3 is 13 amino acids. With 4 bases removed from V and 7 bases from J, the gap between germline ends came to 12 bases. Germline V gives CDR1 LNHDA, CDR2 SQIVND (reference sequence). CDR3 sequence: CASSTSTGNTQYF. The CDR3 DNA reads as TGTGCCAGTAGTACATCGACAGGTAATACGCAGTATTTT.

The chain combines TRBV2 with TRBJ2-3; possible D gene TRBD2, 7 bases. The CDR3 runs to 14 residues. Germline CDR1 and CDR2: SNHLY and FYNNEI. V was pared by 8 bases and J by 4 bases, with 16 bases between. This CDR3 reads CASHAGGPSDTQYF. CDR3 DNA sequence: TGTGCCAGCCACGCCGGGGGGCCGTCAGATACGCAGTATTTT.

V and J are TRBV19 and TRBJ2-6, with 9 bases fitting TRBD1. This CDR3 has 18 amino acids. V was pared by 5 bases and J by 0 bases, with 8 bases of the junction left unmatched. Germline lookup yields CDR1 LNHDA and CDR2 SQIVND (reference sequence). The CDR3 is CASSHQGTGNSGANVLTF. The CDR3 nucleotides read TGTGCCAGTAGTCATCAGGGGACAGGGAACTCTGGGGCCAACGTCCTGACTTTC. Supplemented by reference TRBV19 and TRBJ2-6, the full variable domain reads DGGITQSPKYLFRKEGQNVTLSCEQNLNHDAMYWYRQDPGQGLRLIYYSQIVNDFQKGDIAEGYSVSREKKESFPLTVTSAQKNPTAFYLCASSHQGTGNSGANVLTFGAGSRLTVL.

The rearrangement joins TRBV11-3 to TRBJ2-2, with 13 bases that match TRBD2. This CDR3 has 14 amino acids. J was trimmed by 3 bases and V by 10 bases; bases with no gene match: 2. CDR1 SGHNT and CDR2 YENEEA come from the germline V gene. Here the CDR3 DNA reads TGTGCCATACTAGCGGGGGGGGACACCGGGGAGCTGTTTTTT. This translates into CAILAGGDTGELFF.

J is TRBJ2-2 and V is TRBV6-5; 8 bases are a match to TRBD1. Looked up from germline, CDR1 is MNHEY and CDR2 is SVGAGI. CDR3 size: 15 residues. The J segment lost 1 base and the V segment lost 6 bases, leaving 4 bases of the junction unmatched. CDR3 DNA sequence: TGTGCCAGCAGCCGCGACAGGGGGAACACCGGGGAGCTGTTTTTT. It yields the protein CASSRDRGNTGELFF.

V gene TRBV4-1 combines with J gene TRBJ2-6; D is perhaps TRBD2 (5 bases). This CDR3 region has 17 residues. The V gene's germline CDR1 is MGHRA and CDR2 YSYEKL. With 1 base removed from V and 4 bases from J, the gap between germline ends came to 14 bases. The CDR3 DNA reads as TGCGCCAGCAGCCAAGTCCGCCGGGGTGCCGGGGCCAACGTCCTGACTTTC. This gives the protein CASSQVRRGAGANVLTF.

This clone was seen ten or more times. CDR3: CASSDTTSYNEQFF. In DNA, the CDR3 is TGTGCCAGCAGTGACACCACTTCCTACAATGAGCAGTTCTTC. This rearrangement joins TRBV6-1 to TRBJ2-1; no definite D call. Trimming pared 3 bases from V and 1 base from J, leaving 7 bases between. The germline gives CDR1 MNHNS, CDR2 SASEGT. CDR3 length equals 14 residues.

The count of this clone is one. This chain uses TRBV5-6 with TRBJ2-2; D is unresolved. The V end was cut by 5 bases, the J end by 8 bases, with 25 bases between. The germline CDR1 and CDR2 sequences are SGHDT and YYEEEE. The CDR3 spans 17 residues. This CDR3 reads CASSSNGKERRPGELFF. DNA of the CDR3: TGTGCCAGCAGTTCCAATGGCAAGGAGAGACGCCCGGGGGAGCTGTTTTTT.

This clone appeared once. The chain links TRBV2 to TRBJ1-1; TRBD1 aligns across 8 bases. Unmatched junction bases numbered 5, after V lost 4 bases and J lost 1 base. Germline loops: CDR1 SNHLY, CDR2 FYNNEI. The CDR3 is made up of 15 amino acids. The CDR3 bases are TGTGCCAGCAGTGCCCAGGGGGCAAAGAACACTGAAGCTTTCTTT. Protein sequence: CASSAQGAKNTEAFF.

V gene TRBV9 combines with J gene TRBJ1-2, with 7 positions matching TRBD1. Looked up from germline, CDR1 is SGDLS and CDR2 is YYNGEE. This CDR3 has 14 amino acids. The V and J ends lost 4 bases and 2 bases, in that order; junction bases with no gene match: 5. In nucleotides, the CDR3 is TGTGCCAGCAGCCCACTGGGACAGAACTATGGCTACACCTTC. This codes for CASSPLGQNYGYTF.

The chain has TRBV6-1 and TRBJ1-6; 9 nucleotides align to TRBD1. In germline, CDR1 is MNHNS, CDR2 SASEGT. The CDR3 has 15 residues. V lost 2 bases and J lost 9; bases outside the gene matches: 5. CDR3 sequence reads: CASSELGTGISPLHF. The CDR3 DNA sequence: TGTGCCAGCAGTGAATTAGGGACAGGGATTTCACCCCTCCACTTT.

J is TRBJ1-6 and V is TRBV4-2, with a tentative D call TRBD1 (5 bases). The germline CDR1 and CDR2 sequences are LGHNA and YNFKEQ. This CDR3 contains 13 residues. Trimming left V 4 bases short and J 7 bases short, with 8 bases between. CDR3 coding DNA: TGTGCCAGCAGCCGTAACAGGAATTCACCCCTCCACTTT. Translation gives CASSRNRNSPLHF.

This clone has more than one count but fewer than ten. This chain joins TRBV30 and TRBJ2-7, with 8 nucleotides matching TRBD1. The length of the CDR3 is 16 residues. Germline V CDR1 and CDR2: GTSNPN, SVGIG (reference sequence). J lost 9 bases, V lost 5 bases, and 21 bases had no gene match. This chain's CDR3 is CAWGTGTTTSSEGQYF. The CDR3 nucleotides read TGTGCCTGGGGGACAGGCACTACTACGAGCAGTGAGGGGCAGTACTTC.

This sequence joins TRBV29-1 and TRBJ1-2; tentatively, D is TRBD1 (5 bases). The germline V gene encodes CDR1 SQVTM and CDR2 ANQGSEA. The CDR3 runs to 14 residues. The ends were cut back, 5 bases at V and 4 bases at J, with 17 bases in the middle. This chain's CDR3 is CSVRWRGEGYGYTF. The CDR3 nucleotides are TGCAGCGTTCGATGGCGGGGCGAGGGCTATGGCTACACCTTC.

The rearrangement uses TRBV28 and TRBJ1-2, with D perhaps matching TRBD1 (5 bases). The CDR3 runs 14 residues. The V end was cut by 3 bases, the J end by 3 bases, with 11 bases between. From germline, CDR1 is MDHEN and CDR2 SYDVKM. The CDR3 spells CASSLSQGYYGYTF. In DNA, the CDR3 is TGTGCCAGCAGTTTGTCGCAGGGATACTATGGCTACACCTTC.

The gene calls are TRBV5-5 and TRBJ2-7; 11 bases map to TRBD2. The germline V gene encodes CDR1 SGHKS and CDR2 YYEKEE (reference sequence). The CDR3 has 15 residues. V was pared by 3 bases and J by 4 bases, with 6 bases of the junction left unmatched. The CDR3 reads CASSSGTSGSYEQYF. Here the CDR3 DNA reads TGTGCCAGCAGCTCCGGGACTAGCGGATCTTACGAGCAGTACTTC.

The chain has TRBV28 and TRBJ2-7, with 7 bases identical to TRBD1. Trimming removed 2 bases from V and 6 bases from J; junction bases left unmatched: 4. CDR3 size: 13 residues. Germline CDR1 and CDR2: MDHEN and SYDVKM. This CDR3 is CASSLEGASEQYF. The CDR3 DNA reads TGTGCCAGCAGTTTAGAGGGGGCAAGCGAGCAGTACTTC.

The chain employs TRBV3-1 (or the pseudogene TRBV3-2) and TRBJ1-3, with D unresolved. Trimming stripped 0 bases from V and 0 bases from J, with 6 bases between. Germline CDR1 and CDR2: LGHDT and YNNKEL (reference sequence). The CDR3 runs to 15 residues. CDR3 sequence reads: CASSQDPGSGNTIYF. The CDR3 DNA sequence: TGTGCCAGCAGCCAAGACCCGGGCTCTGGAAACACCATATATTTT.

This chain uses TRBV30 with TRBJ2-1, with D possibly TRBD1 on 6 matching bases. This CDR3 is built from 11 residues. In germline, CDR1 is GTSNPN, CDR2 SVGIG (reference sequence). The ends were cut back, 5 bases at V and 13 bases at J, with 15 bases in the middle. CDR3 DNA: TGTGCCTGGGGGGGCCGGCGATTTCAGTTCTTC. Translated: CAWGGRRFQFF.

The rearrangement joins TRBV18 to TRBJ1-2; 7 positions match TRBD1. CDR3 length: 16 amino acids. The J segment lost 8 bases and the V segment lost 3 bases, leaving 15 bases of the junction unmatched. Per the germline V gene, CDR1 is KGHSH and CDR2 is LQKENI. The CDR3 is CASSPGTVAKSGGYTF. CDR3 bases: TGTGCCAGCTCACCTGGGACAGTGGCTAAATCGGGCGGCTACACCTTC.

The chain links TRBV27 to TRBJ2-1, with 8 bases matching TRBD1. Germline CDR1 MNHEY, CDR2 SMNVEV (reference sequence). The CDR3 loop spans 15 amino acids. With V trimmed by 0 bases and J by 2 bases, 0 bases remained unmatched. CDR3 amino acids: CASSLSDRAYNEQFF. CDR3 nucleotides: TGTGCCAGCAGTTTATCGGACAGGGCCTACAATGAGCAGTTCTTC.

The CDR3 spells CASSEGGSLRAFF. CDR3 sequence (DNA): TGTGCCAGCAGTGAAGGGGGCTCTTTGAGGGCTTTCTTT. The rearrangement joins TRBV6-1 to TRBJ1-1; D possibly corresponds to TRBD1 (5 bases). The CDR3 spans 13 residues. V was pared by 1 base and J by 11 bases, with 14 bases between. CDR1 is MNHNS, CDR2 SASEGT, per germline.

The CDR3 nucleotides are TGTGCCAGCTCATCCCGGGCTAGCGGCTTCAATGAGCAGTTCTTC. This codes for CASSSRASGFNEQFF. The V call is TRBV27, the J call TRBJ2-1; TRBD2 matches 7 bases. This CDR3 is built from 15 residues. CDR1 MNHEY and CDR2 SMNVEV come from the germline V gene (reference sequence). V lost 8 bases and J lost 6; bases outside the gene matches: 13.

V gene TRBV2 combines with J gene TRBJ1-6; D is undetermined. CDR1 is SNHLY and CDR2 is FYNNEI in the germline V gene. The CDR3 runs to 13 residues. CDR3 protein: CANGENPNSPLHF. CDR3 in DNA: TGTGCAAATGGGGAGAACCCCAATTCACCCCTCCACTTT.

V is TRBV5-6 and J is TRBJ1-1; TRBD1 might be the D (6 bases). CDR1 and CDR2 (germline): SGHDT, YYEEEE. The CDR3 length is 14 residues. V lost 0 bases and J 11 bases, leaving 17 bases between the germline ends. Written as DNA, the CDR3 is TGTGCCAGCAGCTTGGAAGGGGGGGCGCTTAGGGCTTTCTTT. The encoded protein is CASSLEGGALRAFF. The full variable domain, rest sourced from reference TRBV5-6 and TRBJ1-1, is DAGVTQSPTHLIKTRGQQVTLRCSPKSGHDTVSWYQQALGQGPQFIFQYYEEEERQRGNFPDRFSGHQFPNYSSELNVNALLLGDSALYLCASSLEGGALRAFFGQGTRLTVV.